This T cell receptor (beta chain) appears in the sequencing data of a study of T cell responses to AZD1222 COVID-19 vaccine (dated by TCRdb to the early 2020s). Concerning the study at large: A total of about 250 trial participants underwent TCR sequencing, of whom about 200 had received two doses of AZD1222 and around 26 had received two doses of the MenACWY control vaccine. Trial participants were enrolled by age into 18-55, 56-69 and 70-plus year subgroups, with approximately 150, 28 and 58 TCR-sequenced participants respectively.

The sample's time point label, decoded: baseline before first vaccination. The treatment or condition label for this specimen denotes: meningococcal conjugate vaccine given as trial control. The vaccinee samples were drawn from two UK trials, COV001 and COV002, one of which was a single-blind randomized controlled phase 2/3 trial testing AZD1222 (ChAdOx1 nCoV-19) in healthy adults. Trial participant PBMC samples were collected at day 0 and day 28 after the second dose for TCRbeta chain sequencing. A note on this clone: Its antigen is unknown. No much larger clonotype is one base removed from it; base qualities were not supplied.

The CDR3 regions of human TCRbeta chains were subjected to immunosequencing. The published analysis was carried out like this. Repertoire TCRs were checked for matches against a reference library of SARS-CoV-2-specific TCRs that had been generated using the MIRA antigen-specificity platform. Breadth was defined as the fraction of unique TCRs that were SARS-CoV-2-associated, and depth was defined as the fraction of total T cells that were SARS-CoV-2-associated. Each spike-specific TCR was assigned to its reactive spike region and to a CD4 or CD8 class using the MIRA data. Log10-transformed breadth and depth values were compared by one-way ANOVA with Sidak's multiple comparisons tests. The clones in this table, taken by TCRdb from immuneACCESS, are in-frame only. Not every clone is retained; where verified, under half of the shortfall comes from an unresolved V gene, and the cause of the rest is unknown. Clone size and V and J calls were adopted from that table, with D and trimming inferred from the DNA. Here the sample has 90,000 to 120,000 clones; approximately 89% occur a single time. The biggest ten clones account for about 3.3% of the sample.

CDR1 and CDR2, per the germline V gene, are MRHNA and SNTAGT. V lost 4 bases and J lost 7 bases; the stretch between them is 11 bases long. The cysteine opens and the phenylalanine closes a CDR3 of 13 amino acids. Kept here is only the CDR3 DNA, which spans 39 bases and is read in frame from base 1. Paper-wide results and their limitations: Conclusions about previously exposed vaccinees are limited, since just six AZD1222 recipients were seropositive for SARS-CoV-2 at baseline. Vaccine-associated CD4 TCRs spanned the whole spike protein, with dominant responses in regions 160-218 and 743-854. Because no day 14 peak-response samples were available, the repertoires could be characterized only after the peak T cell response. The 56-69-year group was small, and its depth increase did not reach significance, likely because of low power. Nearly half of unique spike-specific TCRs reportedly recognized epitopes outside regions mutated in the B.1.351 and B.1.1.7 variants. Participants were mostly white British and included more females than males, and it was suggested by the authors that clonal diversity may have been underestimated. After two AZD1222 doses, both the breadth and the depth of spike-specific TCRs were significantly higher than at day 0 and than in MenACWY recipients.

The rearrangement joined TRBV6-4 to TRBJ1-5, and TRBD1 may be the D gene, going by 5 matching bases. The starting material was peripheral blood, obtained on day 0 of MenACWY control vaccination. This TCR was sampled from an adult in good health. This receptor carries the CDR3 CASSVGGGQPQHF. The nucleotide sequence reads as follows: TGTGCCAGCAGTGTCGGGGGAGGACAGCCCCAGCATTTT.